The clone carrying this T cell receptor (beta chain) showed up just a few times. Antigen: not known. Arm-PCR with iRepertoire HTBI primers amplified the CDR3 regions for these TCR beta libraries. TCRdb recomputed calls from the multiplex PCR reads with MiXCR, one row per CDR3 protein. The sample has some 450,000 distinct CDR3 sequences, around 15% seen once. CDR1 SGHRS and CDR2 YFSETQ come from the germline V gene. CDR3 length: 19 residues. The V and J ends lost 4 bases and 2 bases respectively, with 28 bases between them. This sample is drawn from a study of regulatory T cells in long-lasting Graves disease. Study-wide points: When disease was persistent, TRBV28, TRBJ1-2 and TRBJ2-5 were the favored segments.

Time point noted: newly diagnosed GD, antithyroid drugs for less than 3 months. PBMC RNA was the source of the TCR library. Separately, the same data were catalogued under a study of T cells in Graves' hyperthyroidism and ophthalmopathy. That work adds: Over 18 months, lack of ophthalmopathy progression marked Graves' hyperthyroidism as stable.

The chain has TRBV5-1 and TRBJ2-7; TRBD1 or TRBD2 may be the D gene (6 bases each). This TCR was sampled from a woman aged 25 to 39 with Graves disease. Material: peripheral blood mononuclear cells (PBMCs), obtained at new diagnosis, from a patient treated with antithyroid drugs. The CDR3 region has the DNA TGCGCCAGCAGCCCCCGGCCGCCGAGGGGGGCAGGGATAACCTACGAGCAGTACTTC. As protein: CASSPRPPRGAGITYEQYF.